The TCR beta chain described here comes from a study of CD8 T cells in ankylosing spondylitis. Notes on the study in general: Relatively scarce in peripheral blood, disease-linked clones were CD8+. As reported, disease-linked clones showed significant enrichment in matched ankylosing spondylitis synovial fluid. Existing reports had already noted some motif variants in reactive arthritis synovial fluid and blood. Made up of 7 to 9 highly homologous variants, a TCR beta motif appeared characteristic of ankylosing spondylitis blood.

This clonotype was picked up a small number of times. Its antigen is as yet unknown. Molecular-barcoded quantitative 5'-RACE produced these TCR beta libraries. One entry per CDR3 protein, called by TCRdb with MiXCR from the 5' RACE reads. The sample lists hundreds of thousands of distinct CDR3 sequences, 25% to 30% occurring once. The sample comprised blood, either unsorted or a sorted T cell fraction (not recorded which). This sequence was found in a male donor with ankylosing spondylitis.

This CDR3 is CASSLQGRGFTDTQYF. The CDR3 coding sequence is TGTGCCAGCAGCCTACAAGGACGAGGGTTCACAGATACGCAGTATTTT. This rearrangement joins TRBV5-6 to TRBJ2-3, with a possible D match to TRBD2 (5 bases). CDR3 size: 16 residues. V was clipped by 4 bases and J by 2 bases, with 17 bases between them. CDR1 and CDR2 from the germline V gene are SGHDT and YYEEEE.